This passage covers 31 T cell receptor beta chains from one sample sequenced in a study of tumor-infiltrating lymphocytes in primary liver carcinoma (dated by TCRdb to between 2016 and 2019). Total RNA and DNA were co-extracted from roughly 20-30 mg of bulk tissue with the AllPrep DNA/RNA mini kit, without cell sorting. Sequencer: Illumina HiSeq 2500. TCRbeta-specific cDNA was reverse-transcribed from about 0.45 ug total RNA using a constant-region primer and ProtoScript II reverse transcriptase. Construction of the TCRbeta libraries relied on three nested rounds of multiplex PCR, following a slightly modified ARM-PCR procedure. Each of the first two PCR rounds ran for roughly 9 cycles using multiplex TRBV1-TRBV30 forward primers together with a Cbeta reverse primer. The raw public data were reprocessed by TCRdb itself: fastp quality trimming at Q25, MiXCR clonotype calling, in-frame beta chains only. Rows with a matching CDR3 protein are joined into one entry that keeps the most common DNA and genes. The sample table contains tens of thousands of distinct CDR3 sequences; only one count was recorded for around 66% of them. The ten biggest clones cover approximately 19% of the sample.

The sequencing sample was made of liver tumor tissue from sampling region 2. The cell subset or site label, as the study defines it: tumor region T2, inferior pole. The origin of the receptors is a man between 35 and 55 years old with primary liver carcinoma and hepatitis B virus infection.

Comment on this clonotype: The CDR3 does not end in the conserved phenylalanine or tryptophan, so this is likely a read error. No DNA is shown, since the ends of the CDR3 on it are uncertain; the CDR3 is the one TCRdb lists. The chain carries TRBV11-2 and TRBJ2-4; the D segment call TRBD2 is taken from the table without a DNA check. 15 amino acids form the CDR3, both terminal residues included. The germline gives CDR1 SGHAT, CDR2 FQNNGV. This chain's CDR3 is CASTTSEVAKNVQYL.

There are many counts of this clonotype. The chain carries TRBV28 and TRBJ1-6; 7 bases are shared with TRBD1. Germline V gene data show CDR1 as MDHEN and CDR2 as SYDVKM. V trimming: 3 bases; J trimming: 1 base; junction bases outside the gene matches: 6. The CDR3 has 17 residues. CDR3 coding DNA: TGTGCCAGCAGTTTGGACAGGATATTGTCCTATAATTCACCCCTCCACTTT. It yields the protein CASSLDRILSYNSPLHF.

Comment on this clonotype: At one end, the junction sequence differs from germline, possibly due to a read error. This rearrangement joins TRBV7-3 to TRBJ2-2; D gene ambiguous. CDR3 length: 17 residues. The V gene's germline CDR1 is SGHTA and CDR2 FQGTGA. CDR3 sequence reads: CARSHDEAVANIGELFF. CDR3 sequence (DNA): TGTGCCCGCAGCCACGACGAGGCGGTCGCGAACATCGGGGAGCTGTTTTTT.

Note on this clonotype: Its ends do not fully match the called genes, so a read error is possible. The rearrangement joins TRBV5-4 to TRBJ2-1, with D maybe TRBD2 (5 bases). The CDR3 is made up of 13 amino acids. CDR1 is SGHNT and CDR2 is YYREEE in the germline V gene (reference sequence). In DNA, the CDR3 is TGTGCCAGTAGCACCCCACTGATTGGGGAGCAGTTATTC. This encodes CASSTPLIGEQLF.

Note on this clonotype: The junction departs from germline at one end; a sequencing error may be responsible. This chain connects TRBV7-8 to TRBJ2-7; TRBD2 matches 10 bases. The CDR3 is 15 residues long. CDR1 and CDR2 (germline): SGHVS, FQNEAQ. CDR3 in amino acids: CACSLAGGRAYEQYF. The CDR3 DNA sequence: TGTGCCTGCAGCTTAGCGGGGGGCCGGGCCTACGAGCAGTACTTC.

Concerning this clonotype itself: At one boundary the junction diverges from the germline segment, which might be a read error. The rearrangement links TRBV29-1 to TRBJ1-1; 8 bases agree with TRBD1. CDR1 SQVTM and CDR2 ANQGSEA come from the germline V gene. The CDR3 has 12 residues. Here the CDR3 DNA reads TGCATCGTGGGGACAGGCATGGCTGAAACTTTCTTT. This encodes CIVGTGMAETFF.

V usage is TRBV28 and J usage is TRBJ1-2; the D is unclear. This CDR3 comprises 12 residues. V lost 9 bases to trimming and J lost 2 bases, with 10 bases between them. Germline values: CDR1 MDHEN, CDR2 SYDVKM. CDR3 bases: TGTGCCAGTCTGCAACAAAACTATGGCTACACCTTC. As protein: CASLQQNYGYTF.

This clonotype was counted a single time. In this CDR3 the conserved last residue, phenylalanine or tryptophan, is missing, so a read error is likely. V is TRBV12-3 or TRBV12-4 and J is TRBJ2-1; D gene unclear. The CDR3 has 16 amino acids. CDR3 sequence: CANSLYVLVWDNEQFL. CDR3 bases: TGTGCCAACAGTTTATATGTGCTAGTGTGGGACAATGAGCAGTTCTTA.

Worth noting for this clonotype: A read error may produce the germline difference seen at one junction end. The chain couples TRBV12-3 or TRBV12-4 to TRBJ2-5, with TRBD1 matching 7 bases. The length of the CDR3 is 13 residues. As DNA, the CDR3 is TGTGCCAGCAGCCGAAGTGGGACAGAGGCCCAGCACTTC. Its translation: CASSRSGTEAQHF.

A word on this clonotype: At one boundary the junction diverges from the germline segment, which might be a read error. The chain has TRBV7-9 and TRBJ2-1, with a tentative D call TRBD2 (5 bases). CDR3 length: 17 amino acids. Germline CDR1 reads SEHNR; CDR2 reads FQNEAQ (reference sequence). The CDR3 region is CASSFKGARGYYNEQFF. The CDR3 DNA reads as TGTGCTAGCAGCTTTAAGGGAGCGAGAGGGTACTACAATGAGCAGTTCTTC.

As concerns this clonotype: A junction end diverges from the germline sequence, so it may reflect a read error. V usage is TRBV6-2 or TRBV6-3 and J usage is TRBJ1-5; D is unresolved. The germline gives CDR1 MNHEY, CDR2 SVGEGT. The CDR3 extends over 13 amino acids. CDR3 DNA: TGTGTCAGCAGTGACGGTTCCTTCCAGCCCCAGCATTTT. It specifies CVSSDGSFQPQHF.

Turning to this clonotype: One junction end disagrees with the germline gene, perhaps due to a read error. This CDR3 is CVSTLLWGYTF. CDR3 in DNA: TGTGTCAGCACACTCCTATGGGGCTACACCTTC. This chain links TRBV14 with TRBJ1-2, with D hard to call. Germline CDR1 and CDR2: SGHDN and FVKESK. The CDR3 is made up of 11 amino acids.

Only one count was recorded for this clonotype. A read error is likely, as this CDR3 ends without the conserved phenylalanine or tryptophan. J is TRBJ2-1 and V is TRBV11-2; 9 nucleotides match TRBD2. This CDR3 contains 16 residues. Germline CDR1 reads SGHAT; CDR2 reads FQNNGV. In nucleotides, the CDR3 is TGTGCCAGCAGCCCACCCCGGACTAGCGCCTACTATGAGCAGTTCGTC. This translates into CASSPPRTSAYYEQFV.

On this clonotype itself: The CDR3 end shows no conserved phenylalanine or tryptophan, and so a read error is likely. This chain joins TRBV5-4 and TRBJ2-1; D remains ambiguous. From germline, CDR1 is SGHNT and CDR2 YYREEE (reference sequence). This CDR3 is built from 12 residues. DNA for the CDR3: TGTACCAGCAGTCAGGATAACAATGAGCAGTTCTTA. It encodes CTSSQDNNEQFL.

The J gene is TRBJ2-7, the V gene TRBV28, with D hard to call. CDR3 length: 14 amino acids. The V gene lost 5 bases and the J gene lost 11 bases, with 22 bases spanning the gap. In germline, CDR1 is MDHEN, CDR2 SYDVKM. The CDR3 reads CASSRLADQKVEYF. CDR3 DNA sequence: TGTGCCAGCAGTCGCCTGGCGGACCAGAAAGTCGAGTACTTC.

Comment on this clonotype: The junction and the germline gene differ at one end; a read error may be behind it. The CDR3 spells CANSYSSHDTLQFF. The DNA for the CDR3 is TGTGCCAACAGTTACTCGAGCCATGATACTCTGCAGTTCTTC. This sequence joins TRBV6-2 or TRBV6-3 and TRBJ2-1, with D unresolved. CDR1 is MNHEY, CDR2 SVGEGT, per germline. The CDR3 is made up of 14 amino acids.

Turning to this clonotype: A junction end diverges from the germline sequence, so it may reflect a read error. V gene TRBV11-2 combines with J gene TRBJ2-3; 7 bases map to TRBD2. Per germline, CDR1 SGHAT and CDR2 FQNNGV. The CDR3 covers 17 residues. The CDR3 here is CASSLDLWETSTDTEYF. CDR3 sequence (DNA): TGTGCCAGCAGCTTAGACCTGTGGGAGACTAGCACAGATACGGAGTATTTT.

Note on this clonotype: This may stem from a read error, because a much larger clone lies one nucleotide away. This chain uses TRBV30 with TRBJ2-2; possibly TRBD2 for D (5 bases). The germline gives CDR1 GTSNPN, CDR2 SVGIG (reference sequence). This CDR3 comprises 14 residues. The germline V and J ends were trimmed by 5 bases and 3 bases, with 13 bases remaining between them. CDR3 sequence: CAWGSQEDTGELFF. CDR3 nucleotide sequence: TGTGCCTGGGGAAGTCAGGAGGACACCGGGGAGCTGTTTTTT.

Remarks on this clonotype: As the CDR3 is not closed by the conserved phenylalanine or tryptophan, this likely results from a read error. The genes are TRBV11-2 and TRBJ2-1; the match to TRBD2 covers 12 bases. V trimming: 1 base; J trimming: 9 bases; junction bases outside the gene matches: 13. The CDR3 extends over 18 amino acids. Germline V gene data show CDR1 as SGHAT and CDR2 as FQNNGV. The CDR3 DNA reads TGTGCCAGCAGCTTAGCTCCCCTAGCGGGAGGGCAAAACAGTGAGCAGTTCTTA. Translation gives CASSLAPLAGGQNSEQFL.

This clonotype was recorded many times. The rearrangement joins TRBV2 to TRBJ2-1; weak D call: TRBD2 (5 bases). Germline V gives CDR1 SNHLY, CDR2 FYNNEI. The ends were cut back, 4 bases at V and 4 bases at J, with 11 bases in the middle. This CDR3 comprises 14 residues. CDR3 in DNA: TGTGCCAGCAGTGGTTTAGCGTCTTACAATGAGCAGTTCTTC. It encodes CASSGLASYNEQFF.

On this clonotype itself: Because the CDR3's place on the DNA is in doubt, the DNA is left out and the CDR3 is given as listed by TCRdb. The chain is built from TRBV11-2 and TRBJ2-7; the table's D call TRBD2 went unverified against the DNA. Both ends counted, the CDR3 spans 19 residues. From germline, CDR1 is SGHAT and CDR2 FQNNGV. This CDR3 reads CASSIYLCSAGWGNHEQYF.

Comment on this clonotype: A read error may account for a junction end that differs from germline. The chain employs TRBV29-1 and TRBJ2-5, with 8 bases identical to TRBD2. The CDR3 sequence is 15 residues long. Germline values: CDR1 SQVTM, CDR2 ANQGSEA. CDR3 sequence reads: CSVRISGNWAETQYF. The CDR3 DNA follows: TGCAGCGTTCGGATTAGCGGGAATTGGGCAGAGACCCAATACTTC.

This clonotype was picked up many times. The chain uses TRBV6-1 and TRBJ2-1; 9 bases agree with TRBD2. This CDR3 contains 13 residues. With 8 bases clipped from V and 7 bases from J, the junction kept 6 bases outside the gene matches. The V gene's germline CDR1 is MNHNS and CDR2 SASEGT. CDR3 sequence reads: CASRAGGGNEQFF. CDR3 DNA: TGTGCCAGCCGCGCGGGAGGGGGTAATGAGCAGTTCTTC.

This chain joins TRBV28 and TRBJ1-1; unclear D gene. V dropped 4 bases and J dropped 8 bases, with 14 bases sitting between them. The CDR3 loop spans 13 amino acids. Germline lookup yields CDR1 MDHEN and CDR2 SYDVKM. CDR3 sequence reads: CASSSEGWTEAFF. CDR3 bases: TGTGCCAGCAGTTCTGAGGGTTGGACCGAAGCTTTCTTT. The complete variable domain, with remaining parts taken from reference TRBV28 and TRBJ1-1, reads DVKVTQSSRYLVKRTGEKVFLECVQDMDHENMFWYRQDPGLGLRLIYFSYDVKMKEKGDIPEGYSVSREKKERFSLILESASTNQTSMYLCASSSEGWTEAFFGQGTRLTVV.

Concerning this clonotype: Given a much more abundant clone one base away, this may be a read error. V gene TRBV11-2 combines with J gene TRBJ2-1; D is possibly TRBD2 (7 bases). There are 16 residues in the CDR3. Germline assignment: CDR1 SGHAT and CDR2 FQNNGV. The CDR3 spells CASSFGGGGRFNEQLF. CDR3 in DNA: TGTGCCAGCAGCTTTGGGGGAGGGGGGCGCTTCAATGAGCAGCTCTTC.

This clonotype has only one observation. One end of the junction varies from germline; a read error may be responsible. The genes are TRBV20-1 and TRBJ1-5, with D possibly TRBD1 on 5 matching bases. The CDR3 runs to 13 residues. The germline V gene encodes CDR1 DFQATT and CDR2 SNEGSKA (reference sequence). CDR3 sequence: CSARGLSNQSQHF. The CDR3 DNA follows: TGCAGTGCTAGGGGACTTAGCAATCAGTCCCAGCATTTT.

As for this clonotype: This could be a read error, since a much larger clone is one nucleotide away. V gene TRBV28 combines with J gene TRBJ2-7; 9 bases map to TRBD1. Germline assignment: CDR1 MDHEN and CDR2 SYDVKM. CDR3 length: 14 amino acids. The CDR3 here is CTSNRPGTGKEQYF. CDR3 DNA sequence: TGTACCAGCAATAGACCCGGGACAGGGAAAGAGCAGTACTTC.

Notes on this clonotype: Its ends do not fully match the called genes, so a read error is possible. The gene calls are TRBV5-4 and TRBJ1-5; D call uncertain. Germline-derived CDR1 and CDR2 are SGHNT and YYREEE (reference sequence). The CDR3 extends over 14 amino acids. CDR3 in amino acids: CANSLGGGNQPQHF. CDR3 sequence (DNA): TGTGCCAACAGCTTGGGAGGAGGCAATCAGCCCCAGCACTTT. Supplemented by reference TRBV5-4 and TRBJ1-5, the full variable domain reads ETGVTQSPTHLIKTRGQQVTLRCSSQSGHNTVSWYQQALGQGPQFIFQYYREEENGRGNFPPRFSGLQFPNYSSELNVNALELDDSALYLCANSLGGGNQPQHFGDGTRLSIL.

This clonotype was observed many times. The CDR3 nucleotides read TGCAGTGCTAGAGATCCCAGCCTAGGATTTCAAGAGACCCAGTACTTC. It specifies CSARDPSLGFQETQYF. This sequence joins TRBV20-1 and TRBJ2-5, with D hard to call. Germline CDR1 DFQATT, CDR2 SNEGSKA (reference sequence). Deletions cut 0 bases from V and 2 bases from J, with 16 bases between. This CDR3 spans 16 amino acids.

As to this clonotype: The junction does not match germline at one end; this may be a read error. The chain couples TRBV29-1 to TRBJ1-5; D may be TRBD1 (6 bases). This CDR3 region has 13 residues. CDR1 and CDR2 from the germline V gene are SQVTM and ANQGSEA. CDR3 loop: CGAVGQINQLQHF. In DNA form, the CDR3 reads TGCGGCGCTGTCGGACAGATCAATCAGCTCCAGCATTTT.

A remark on this clonotype: A read error may account for a junction end that differs from germline. The V call is TRBV5-6, the J call TRBJ2-7, with D hard to call. The germline V gene has CDR1 SGHDT and CDR2 YYEEEE. CDR3 length: 13 residues. This CDR3 reads CANSLGSGYEQYF. The CDR3 DNA reads as TGTGCCAACAGCCTAGGATCAGGTTACGAGCAGTACTTC.